The rows below give T cell receptor beta chains drawn from one sample of a study of T cells in Graves' hyperthyroidism and ophthalmopathy. A single record per CDR3 protein comes from TCRdb applying MiXCR to the multiplex PCR reads. The repertoire holds 270,000 or so distinct CDR3 sequences, with less than 30% as singletons. The sequenced sample consisted of blood. The origin of the receptors is a man between 40 and 49 years old with Graves' hyperthyroidism that later progressed to Graves' ophthalmopathy. The CDR3 runs from the conserved cysteine through the conserved F or W. A D gene is named only where the DNA matches it firmly. Not every row has a clone size; where given, it reads once, few, many or a size class.

d_call j_call v_call clone_size cdr3_aa cdr3_nt
NA TRBJ1-1 TRBV2 many CASSDWTENTEAFF TGTGCCAGCAGTGACTGGACCGAGAACACTGAAGCTTTCTTT
NA TRBJ2-7 TRBV20-1 NA CSTEAGPGYEQYF TGCAGCACGGAGGCTGGTCCAGGCTACGAGCAGTACTTC
NA TRBJ2-7 TRBV19 many CASSKGDYEQYF TGTGCCAGTAGTAAGGGGGACTACGAGCAGTACTTC
TRBD2 TRBJ2-2 TRBV11-3 few CASSLGSGRSGELFF TGTGCCAGCAGCTTGGGTAGCGGGAGATCCGGGGAGCTGTTTTTT
TRBD1 TRBJ1-2 TRBV28 many CATTGQGYRKEGYTF TGTGCCACCACGGGACAGGGCTATAGGAAAGAGGGCTACACCTTC
NA TRBJ2-2 TRBV7-3 NA CASSALSGSTGELFF TGTGCCAGCAGCGCACTTTCAGGGTCGACCGGGGAGCTGTTTTTT
TRBD1 TRBJ2-7 TRBV2 many CASSGDRSYEQYF TGTGCCAGCAGTGGGGACAGGAGCTACGAGCAGTACTTC
TRBD2 TRBJ2-2 TRBV19 many CASSTSGSPGELFF TGTGCCAGTAGTACCAGCGGGAGTCCCGGGGAGCTGTTTTTT
NA TRBJ2-7 TRBV6-2/TRBV6-3 NA CASSYTRGTEQYF TGTGCCAGCAGTTACACGAGGGGGACCGAGCAGTACTTC
TRBD1 TRBJ1-4 TRBV6-2/TRBV6-3 many CASGQGAVKLFF TGTGCCAGCGGGCAGGGGGCGGTAAAACTGTTTTTT
NA TRBJ2-7 TRBV7-8 many CASSFSGTLYEQYF TGTGCCAGCAGCTTTTCTGGGACCTTGTACGAGCAGTACTTC
NA TRBJ2-2 TRBV9 many CASSPGGPLSGELFF TGTGCCAGCAGCCCCGGGGGTCCTTTATCAGGGGAGCTGTTTTTT
NA TRBJ2-7 TRBV6-5 many CASLFGSYEQYF TGTGCCAGCTTATTCGGGTCCTACGAGCAGTACTTC
NA TRBJ1-5 TRBV24-1 many CATSDSRRRNQPQHF TGTGCCACCAGTGATTCCCGGCGGAGAAATCAGCCCCAGCATTTT
NA TRBJ1-5 TRBV15 many CATRQWDQPQHF TGTGCCACCAGGCAGTGGGATCAGCCCCAGCATTTT
NA TRBJ1-1 TRBV6-1 NA CASSRLSSLNTEAFF TGTGCCAGCAGTAGGTTGTCATCTTTGAACACTGAAGCTTTCTTT
TRBD1 TRBJ2-7 TRBV9 many CASSVVGTGGYEQYF TGTGCCAGCAGCGTAGTCGGGACAGGGGGCTACGAGCAGTACTTC
NA TRBJ2-7 TRBV12-3/TRBV12-4 many CASTPNSPYEQYF TGTGCCAGCACCCCGAACAGCCCCTACGAGCAGTACTTC
NA TRBJ1-1 TRBV27 NA CASSFTRGNTEAFF TGTGCCAGCAGTTTTACCAGGGGGAACACTGAAGCTTTCTTT
NA TRBJ2-2 TRBV12-3/TRBV12-4 NA CASRADSLGELFF TGTGCCAGCAGAGCGGACAGTTTAGGGGAGCTGTTTTTT
NA TRBJ1-5 TRBV20-1 many CSATTNGQNSNQPQHF TGCAGTGCCACCACCAACGGACAAAATAGCAATCAGCCCCAGCATTTT
TRBD1 TRBJ2-5 TRBV20-1 many CSAHAGTGGDRETQYF TGCAGTGCCCATGCCGGGACAGGGGGCGATCGGGAGACCCAGTACTTC
TRBD1 TRBJ2-7 TRBV9 many CASPGQGDYEQYF TGTGCCAGTCCGGGACAGGGAGACTACGAGCAGTACTTC
NA TRBJ2-7 TRBV6-1 many CASSVSGYEQYF TGTGCCAGCAGTGTTTCCGGCTACGAGCAGTACTTC
NA TRBJ1-1 TRBV19 NA CASSITRQTEAFF TGTGCCAGTAGTATTACCCGACAGACTGAAGCTTTCTTT
TRBD1 TRBJ1-3 TRBV28 NA CASRPTGANSGNTIYF TGTGCCAGCAGGCCGACAGGGGCGAACTCTGGAAACACCATATATTTT
NA TRBJ2-7 TRBV4-1 NA CASSREPTGFSYEQYF TGCGCCAGCAGCCGAGAACCGACAGGATTCTCCTACGAGCAGTACTTC
NA TRBJ1-1 TRBV4-1 many CASSQVERNTEAFF TGCGCCAGCAGCCAGGTCGAGAGGAACACTGAAGCTTTCTTT
TRBD1 TRBJ2-2 TRBV9 many CASSVGGQATGELFF TGTGCCAGCAGCGTAGGAGGACAGGCCACCGGGGAGCTGTTTTTT
NA TRBJ2-4 TRBV6-1 many CASSEGGAKNIQYF TGTGCCAGCAGTGAAGGGGGAGCCAAAAACATTCAGTACTTC
NA TRBJ2-5 TRBV4-2 many CASSQEEGGETQYF TGTGCCAGCAGCCAAGAAGAAGGGGGGGAGACCCAGTACTTC
TRBD1 TRBJ2-4 TRBV28 NA CASSLTGDENIQYF TGTGCCAGCAGCCTAACAGGGGACGAAAACATTCAGTACTTC
NA TRBJ2-2 TRBV4-2 NA CASSQDLEGELFF TGTGCCAGCAGCCAAGATCTGGAAGGGGAGCTGTTTTTT
NA TRBJ2-4 TRBV2 many CASRDRDTYF TGTGCCAGCCGGGACCGCGATACGTACTTC
NA TRBJ1-2 TRBV18 few CASSANHRTPGDGYTF TGTGCCAGCTCAGCAAATCACAGGACCCCCGGAGATGGCTACACCTTC
NA TRBJ1-2 TRBV5-1 many CASSLFTSGGANYGYTF TGCGCCAGCAGCCTGTTTACCTCGGGGGGAGCTAACTATGGCTACACCTTC
TRBD1 TRBJ1-1 TRBV6-2/TRBV6-3 NA CASRPIDRGEAFF TGTGCCAGCAGACCCATCGACAGGGGTGAAGCTTTCTTT
NA TRBJ1-5 TRBV6-1 NA CASNGRSVGVGQPQHF TGTGCCAGCAATGGAAGAAGTGTGGGGGTAGGACAGCCCCAGCATTTT
TRBD1 TRBJ2-7 TRBV2 many CASSVDRGYEQYF TGTGCCAGCAGCGTTGACAGGGGGTACGAGCAGTACTTC
NA TRBJ2-7 TRBV6-1 NA CASSEAQDTFTYEQYF TGTGCCAGCAGTGAAGCGCAGGACACCTTCACCTACGAGCAGTACTTC
NA TRBJ2-6 TRBV11-1 many CASSSGLASSGANVLTF TGTGCCAGCAGCTCGGGACTCGCCAGCTCTGGGGCCAACGTCCTGACTTTC
NA TRBJ1-2 TRBV20-1 NA CSAGKGQTNYGYTF TGCAGTGCTGGCAAGGGGCAGACAAACTATGGCTACACCTTC
NA TRBJ1-2 TRBV6-1 many CASSVLGGSYGYTF TGTGCCAGCAGTGTTCTTGGGGGCAGCTATGGCTACACCTTC
TRBD2 TRBJ2-2 TRBV11-1 few CASRPGLAGAVGELFF TGTGCCAGCAGACCAGGACTAGCGGGAGCGGTCGGGGAGCTGTTTTTT
TRBD2 TRBJ2-2 TRBV27 many CASSSWGTTGTGELFF TGTGCCAGCAGTTCCTGGGGGACTACAGGCACCGGGGAGCTGTTTTTT
NA TRBJ1-1 TRBV4-1 many CASSQDDLMNTEAFF TGCGCCAGCAGCCAAGATGACCTCATGAACACTGAAGCTTTCTTT
NA TRBJ2-2 TRBV7-8 NA CASSPLARGRTGELFF TGTGCCAGCAGCCCCCTAGCCAGGGGACGGACCGGGGAGCTGTTTTTT
TRBD1 TRBJ2-1 TRBV6-9 many CASSRDRVTEQFF TGTGCCAGCAGCCGGGACAGGGTGACTGAGCAGTTCTTC
NA TRBJ1-6 TRBV18 many CASSPRTDSPLHF TGTGCCAGCTCACCACGGACAGATTCACCCCTCCACTTT
TRBD1 TRBJ1-1 TRBV6-1 once CASSLEGATEAFF TGTGCCAGCAGTCTAGAGGGGGCGACTGAAGCTTTCTTT
TRBD2 TRBJ2-2 TRBV5-6 many CASSWTGLASGELFF TGTGCCAGCAGCTGGACGGGACTAGCTTCGGGGGAGCTGTTTTTT
TRBD1 TRBJ2-7 TRBV6-1 few CASGSTGTIYEQYF TGTGCCAGCGGATCGACAGGGACGATCTACGAGCAGTACTTC
NA TRBJ1-5 TRBV30 many CAWSVGGGQPQHF TGTGCCTGGAGTGTAGGGGGAGGTCAGCCCCAGCATTTT
NA TRBJ2-5 TRBV6-1 NA CASSARWRQETQYF TGTGCCAGCAGTGCCCGGTGGCGGCAAGAGACCCAGTACTTC
NA TRBJ1-2 TRBV19 many CASSGSQAVLVYGYTF TGTGCCAGTAGTGGGTCCCAGGCGGTTCTCGTTTATGGCTACACCTTC
NA TRBJ1-1 TRBV12-3/TRBV12-4 NA CASRHRRALENTEAFF TGTGCCAGCAGGCATAGGAGGGCCCTAGAGAACACTGAAGCTTTCTTT
NA TRBJ1-1 TRBV5-1 many CASSSTPGSAQWNTEAFF TGCGCCAGCAGCTCCACCCCGGGCAGTGCCCAATGGAACACTGAAGCTTTCTTT